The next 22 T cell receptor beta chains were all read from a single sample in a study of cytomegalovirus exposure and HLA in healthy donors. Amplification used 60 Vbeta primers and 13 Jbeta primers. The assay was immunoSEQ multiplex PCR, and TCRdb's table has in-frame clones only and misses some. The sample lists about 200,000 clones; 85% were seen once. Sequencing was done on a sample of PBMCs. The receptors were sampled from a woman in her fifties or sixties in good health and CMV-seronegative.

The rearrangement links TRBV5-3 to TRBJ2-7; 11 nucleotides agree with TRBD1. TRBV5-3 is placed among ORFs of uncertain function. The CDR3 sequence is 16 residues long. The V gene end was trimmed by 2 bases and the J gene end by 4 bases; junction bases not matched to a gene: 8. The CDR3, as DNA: TGTGCCAGAAGCTTTAGGGACAGGGGGAGAGGATACGAGCAGTACTTC. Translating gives CARSFRDRGRGYEQYF.

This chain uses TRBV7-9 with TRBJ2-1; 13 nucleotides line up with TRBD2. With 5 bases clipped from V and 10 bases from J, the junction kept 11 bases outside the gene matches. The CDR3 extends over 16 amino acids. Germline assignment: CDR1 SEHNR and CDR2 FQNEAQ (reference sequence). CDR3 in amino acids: CASSLILAGGPNEQFF. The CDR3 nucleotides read TGTGCCAGCAGCCTCATACTAGCGGGAGGGCCAAACGAGCAGTTCTTC.

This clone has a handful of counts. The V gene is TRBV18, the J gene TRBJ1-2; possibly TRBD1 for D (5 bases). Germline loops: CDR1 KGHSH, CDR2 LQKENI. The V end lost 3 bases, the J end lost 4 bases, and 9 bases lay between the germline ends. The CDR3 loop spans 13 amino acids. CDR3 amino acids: CASSPDTSYGYTF. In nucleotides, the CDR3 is TGTGCCAGCTCACCGGACACGAGCTATGGCTACACCTTC.

CDR3 nucleotide sequence: TGCGCCAGCAGCTTGACAGGGTCCAATCAGCCCCAGCATTTT. This translates into CASSLTGSNQPQHF. The gene calls are TRBV5-1 and TRBJ1-5, with D perhaps TRBD1 (6 bases). This CDR3 region has 14 residues. V was cut by 1 base and J by 3 bases, with 8 bases left in between. Germline CDR1 and CDR2: SGHRS and YFSETQ.

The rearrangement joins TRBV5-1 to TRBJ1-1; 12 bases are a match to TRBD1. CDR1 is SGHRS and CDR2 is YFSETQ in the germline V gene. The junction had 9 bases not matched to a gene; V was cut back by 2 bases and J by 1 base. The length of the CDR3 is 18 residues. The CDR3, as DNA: TGCGCCAGCAGCTTAAAGGGACAGGGGGCTTTTGGGAACACTGAAGCTTTCTTT. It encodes CASSLKGQGAFGNTEAFF.

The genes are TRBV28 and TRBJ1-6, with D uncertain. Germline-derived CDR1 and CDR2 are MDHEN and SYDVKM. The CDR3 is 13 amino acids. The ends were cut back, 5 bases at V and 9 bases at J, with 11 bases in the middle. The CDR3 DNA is TGTGCCAGCAGTAAGGGAGGCCCTTCACCCCTCCACTTT. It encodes CASSKGGPSPLHF.

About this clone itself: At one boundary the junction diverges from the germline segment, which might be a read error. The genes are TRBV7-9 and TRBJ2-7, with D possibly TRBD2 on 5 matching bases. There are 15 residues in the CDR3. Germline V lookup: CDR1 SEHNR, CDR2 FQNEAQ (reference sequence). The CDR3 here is CSSSLKKSRDYEQYF. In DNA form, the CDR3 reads TGTTCCAGCAGCTTAAAAAAATCGAGGGACTACGAGCAGTACTTC.

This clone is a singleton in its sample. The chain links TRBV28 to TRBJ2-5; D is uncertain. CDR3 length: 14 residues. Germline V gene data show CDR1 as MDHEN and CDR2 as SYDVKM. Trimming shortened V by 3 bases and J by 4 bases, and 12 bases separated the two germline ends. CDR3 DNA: TGTGCCAGCAGTTTGCAGGTGATTGGAGAGACCCAGTACTTC. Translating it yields CASSLQVIGETQYF.

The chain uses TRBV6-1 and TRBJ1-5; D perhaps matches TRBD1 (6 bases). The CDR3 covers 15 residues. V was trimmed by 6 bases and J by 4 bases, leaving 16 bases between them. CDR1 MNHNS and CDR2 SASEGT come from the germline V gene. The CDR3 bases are TGTGCCAGCAGAACTGGGGGGGGGCGGAATCAGCCCCAGCATTTT. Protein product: CASRTGGGRNQPQHF.

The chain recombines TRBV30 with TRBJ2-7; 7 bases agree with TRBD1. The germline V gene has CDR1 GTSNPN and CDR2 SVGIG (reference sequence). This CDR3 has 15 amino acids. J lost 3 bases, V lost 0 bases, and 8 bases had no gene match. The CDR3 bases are TGTGCCTGGAGTGTACCGACAGGGAATCTCTACGAGCAGTACTTC. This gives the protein CAWSVPTGNLYEQYF.

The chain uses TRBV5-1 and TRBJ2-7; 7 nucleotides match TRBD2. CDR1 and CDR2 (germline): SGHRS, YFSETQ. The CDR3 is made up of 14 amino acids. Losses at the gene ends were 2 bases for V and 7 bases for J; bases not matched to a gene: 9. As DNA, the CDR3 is TGCGCCAGCAGCTTCGGCGGGAGCGCCCGGGAGCAGTACTTC. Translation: CASSFGGSAREQYF.

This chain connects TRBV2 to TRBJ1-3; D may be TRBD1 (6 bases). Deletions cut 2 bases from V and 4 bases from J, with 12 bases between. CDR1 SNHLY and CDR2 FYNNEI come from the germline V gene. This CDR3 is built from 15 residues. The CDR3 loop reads CASSELLDRGNTIYF. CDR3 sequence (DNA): TGTGCCAGCAGTGAACTCCTTGACAGGGGAAACACCATATATTTT.

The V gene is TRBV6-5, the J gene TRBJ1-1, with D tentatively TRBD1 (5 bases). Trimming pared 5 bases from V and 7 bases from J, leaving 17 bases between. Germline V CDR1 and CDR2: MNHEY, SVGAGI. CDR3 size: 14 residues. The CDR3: CASSQPGGGLEAFF. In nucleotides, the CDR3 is TGTGCCAGCAGTCAACCTGGGGGAGGACTTGAAGCTTTCTTT.

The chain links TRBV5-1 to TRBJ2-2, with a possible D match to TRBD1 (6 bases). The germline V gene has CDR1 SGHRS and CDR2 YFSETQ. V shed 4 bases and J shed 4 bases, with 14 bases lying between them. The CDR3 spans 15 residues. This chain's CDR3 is CASSPRTAITGELFF. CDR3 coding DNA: TGCGCCAGCAGCCCTAGGACAGCCATCACCGGGGAGCTGTTTTTT.

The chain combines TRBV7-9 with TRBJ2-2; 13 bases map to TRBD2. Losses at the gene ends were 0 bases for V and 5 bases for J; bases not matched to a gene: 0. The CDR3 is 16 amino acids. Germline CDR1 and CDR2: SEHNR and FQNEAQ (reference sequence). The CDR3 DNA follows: TGTGCCAGCAGCTTAGCACTAGCGGGAGGGACCGGGGAGCTGTTTTTT. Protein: CASSLALAGGTGELFF.

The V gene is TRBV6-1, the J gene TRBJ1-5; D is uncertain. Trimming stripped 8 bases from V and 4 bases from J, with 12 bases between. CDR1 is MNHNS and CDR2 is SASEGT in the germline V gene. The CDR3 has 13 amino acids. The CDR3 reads CASQQERNQPQHF. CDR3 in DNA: TGTGCCAGCCAGCAGGAAAGGAATCAGCCCCAGCATTTT.

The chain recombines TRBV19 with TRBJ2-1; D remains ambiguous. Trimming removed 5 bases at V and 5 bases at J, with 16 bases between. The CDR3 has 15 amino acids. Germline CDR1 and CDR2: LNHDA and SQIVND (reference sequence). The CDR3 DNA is TGTGCCAGTAGTTCCCGTCCCCGTCCAGACAATGAGCAGTTCTTC. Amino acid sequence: CASSSRPRPDNEQFF.

The CDR3 spells CASSQTGTGGVGYTF. CDR3 bases: TGTGCCAGCAGTCAAACCGGGACAGGGGGCGTTGGCTACACCTTC. The chain joins TRBV6-6 to TRBJ1-2; TRBD1 matches at 12 bases. From germline, CDR1 is MNHNY and CDR2 SVGAGI (reference sequence). The CDR3 runs 15 residues. V was clipped by 5 bases and J by 7 bases; unmatched bases: 8.

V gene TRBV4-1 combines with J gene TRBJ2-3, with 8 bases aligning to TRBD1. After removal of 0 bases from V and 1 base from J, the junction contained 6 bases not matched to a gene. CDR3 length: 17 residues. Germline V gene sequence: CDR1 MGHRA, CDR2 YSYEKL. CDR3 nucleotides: TGCGCCAGCAGCCAAGATGGCAGGGGGCTCCGCACAGATACGCAGTATTTT. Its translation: CASSQDGRGLRTDTQYF.

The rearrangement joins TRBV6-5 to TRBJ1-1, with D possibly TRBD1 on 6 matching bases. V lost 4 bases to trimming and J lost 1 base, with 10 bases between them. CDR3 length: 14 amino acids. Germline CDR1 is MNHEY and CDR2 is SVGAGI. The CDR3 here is CASSSTGKNTEAFF. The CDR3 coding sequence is TGTGCCAGCAGTTCTACAGGGAAGAACACTGAAGCTTTCTTT.

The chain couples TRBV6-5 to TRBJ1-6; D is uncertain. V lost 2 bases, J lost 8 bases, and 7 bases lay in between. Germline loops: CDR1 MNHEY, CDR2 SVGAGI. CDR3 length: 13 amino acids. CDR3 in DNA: TGTGCCAGCAGTTACACGCGGGATTCACCCCTCCACTTT. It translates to CASSYTRDSPLHF.

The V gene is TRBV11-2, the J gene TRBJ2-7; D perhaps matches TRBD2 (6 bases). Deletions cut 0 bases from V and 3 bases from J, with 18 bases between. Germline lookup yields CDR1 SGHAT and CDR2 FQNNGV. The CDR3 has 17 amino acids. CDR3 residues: CASSLDRGNARGYEQYF. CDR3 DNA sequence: TGTGCCAGCAGCTTAGACCGGGGGAACGCACGAGGCTACGAGCAGTACTTC. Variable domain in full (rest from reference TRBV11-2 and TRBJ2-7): EAGVAQSPRYKIIEKRQSVAFWCNPISGHATLYWYQQILGQGPKLLIQFQNNGVVDDSQLPKDRFSAERLKGVDSTLKIQPAKLEDSAVYLCASSLDRGNARGYEQYFGPGTRLTVT.